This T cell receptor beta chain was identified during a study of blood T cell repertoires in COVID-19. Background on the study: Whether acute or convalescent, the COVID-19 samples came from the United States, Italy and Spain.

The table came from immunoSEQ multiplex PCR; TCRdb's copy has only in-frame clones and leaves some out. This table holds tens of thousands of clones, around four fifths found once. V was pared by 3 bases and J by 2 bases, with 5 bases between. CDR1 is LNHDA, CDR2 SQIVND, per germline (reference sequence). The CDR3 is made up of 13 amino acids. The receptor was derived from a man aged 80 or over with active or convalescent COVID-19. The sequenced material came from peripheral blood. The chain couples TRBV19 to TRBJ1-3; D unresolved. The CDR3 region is CASSILPGNTIYF. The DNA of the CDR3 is TGTGCCAGTAGTATTCTACCTGGAAACACCATATATTTT.